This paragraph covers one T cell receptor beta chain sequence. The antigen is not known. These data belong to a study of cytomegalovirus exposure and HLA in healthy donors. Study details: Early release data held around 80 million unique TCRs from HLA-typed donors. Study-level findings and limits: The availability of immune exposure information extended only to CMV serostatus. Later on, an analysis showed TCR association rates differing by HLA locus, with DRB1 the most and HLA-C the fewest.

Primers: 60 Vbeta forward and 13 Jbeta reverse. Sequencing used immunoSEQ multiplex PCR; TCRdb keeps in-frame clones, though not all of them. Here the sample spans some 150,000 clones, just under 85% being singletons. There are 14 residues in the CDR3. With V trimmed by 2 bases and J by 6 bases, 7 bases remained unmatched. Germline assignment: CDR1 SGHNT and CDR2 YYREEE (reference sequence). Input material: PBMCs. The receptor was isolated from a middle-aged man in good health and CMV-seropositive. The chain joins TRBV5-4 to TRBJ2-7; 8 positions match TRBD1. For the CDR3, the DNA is TGTGCCAGCAGCTTTGACAGGGGCTTTCGCGAGCAGTACTTC. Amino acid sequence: CASSFDRGFREQYF.